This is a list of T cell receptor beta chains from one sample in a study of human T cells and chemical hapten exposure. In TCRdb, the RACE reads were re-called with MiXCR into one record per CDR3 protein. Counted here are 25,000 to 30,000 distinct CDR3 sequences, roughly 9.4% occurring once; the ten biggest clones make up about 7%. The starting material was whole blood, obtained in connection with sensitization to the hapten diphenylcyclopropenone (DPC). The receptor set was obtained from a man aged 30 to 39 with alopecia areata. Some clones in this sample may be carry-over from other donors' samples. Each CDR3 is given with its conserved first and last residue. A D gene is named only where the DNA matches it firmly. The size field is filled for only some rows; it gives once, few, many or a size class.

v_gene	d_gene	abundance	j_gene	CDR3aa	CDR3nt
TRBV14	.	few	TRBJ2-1	CASSQLPVIETYNEQFF	TGTGCCAGCAGCCAATTACCTGTGATCGAAACCTACAATGAGCAGTTCTTC
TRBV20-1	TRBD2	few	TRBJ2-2	CSARVAGMNTGELFF	TGCAGTGCTAGAGTAGCGGGAATGAACACCGGGGAGCTGTTTTTT
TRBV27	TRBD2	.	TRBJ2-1	CASSGGTSGISYNEQFF	TGTGCCAGCAGCGGAGGGACTAGCGGTATATCCTACAATGAGCAGTTCTTC
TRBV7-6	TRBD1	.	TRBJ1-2	CASSQEGTGHTNYGYTF	TGTGCCAGCAGCCAGGAGGGGACAGGGCACACTAACTATGGCTACACCTTC
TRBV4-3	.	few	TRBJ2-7	CASSPGKASSYEQYF	TGCGCCAGCAGCCCTGGGAAGGCGAGCTCCTACGAGCAGTACTTC
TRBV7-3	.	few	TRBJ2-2	CASSPEGLGFTGELFF	TGTGCCAGCAGCCCGGAGGGATTGGGATTCACCGGGGAGCTGTTTTTT
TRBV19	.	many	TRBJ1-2	CASRLTEGGYTF	TGTGCCAGTAGACTTACGGAGGGCGGCTACACCTTC
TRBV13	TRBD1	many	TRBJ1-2	CASVRTGDLYGYTF	TGTGCCAGCGTTCGGACAGGGGACCTCTATGGCTACACCTTC
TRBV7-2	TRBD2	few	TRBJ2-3	CASSSGLAGRTDTQYF	TGTGCCAGCAGCTCGGGACTAGCGGGGAGAACAGATACGCAGTATTTT
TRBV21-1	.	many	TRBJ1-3	CASSKVNPGERGNTIYF	TGTGCCAGCAGCAAAGTCAATCCAGGGGAGAGGGGAAACACCATATATTTT
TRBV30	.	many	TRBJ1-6	CAWSRDNSPLHF	TGTGCCTGGTCCAGGGACAATTCACCCCTCCACTTT
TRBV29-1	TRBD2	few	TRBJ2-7	CSVEGTGGEEQYF	TGCAGCGTTGAAGGCACGGGGGGTGAAGAGCAGTACTTC
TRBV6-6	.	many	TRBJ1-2	CASSQATNYGYTF	TGTGCCAGCTCACAGGCGACTAACTATGGCTACACCTTC
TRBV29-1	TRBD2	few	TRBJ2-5	CSVEKYLAGKETQYF	TGCAGCGTTGAAAAATACCTAGCGGGGAAAGAGACCCAGTACTTC
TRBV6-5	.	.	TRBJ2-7	CASSSPGQGWSYEQYF	TGTGCCAGCAGTTCGCCCGGGCAGGGATGGAGTTACGAGCAGTACTTC
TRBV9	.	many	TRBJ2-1	CASSVVPSGALYNEQFF	TGTGCCAGCAGCGTAGTCCCCAGCGGAGCCCTATACAATGAGCAGTTCTTC
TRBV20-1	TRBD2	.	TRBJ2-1	CSARDAPGLAGEGEQFF	TGCAGTGCTAGAGATGCCCCCGGACTAGCGGGAGAGGGCGAGCAGTTCTTC
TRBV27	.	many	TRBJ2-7	CASSPSTGTLSYEQYF	TGTGCCAGCAGTCCGTCCACCGGGACACTATCCTACGAGCAGTACTTC
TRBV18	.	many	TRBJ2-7	CASSPQGAYEQYF	TGTGCCAGCTCACCACAGGGGGCCTACGAGCAGTACTTC
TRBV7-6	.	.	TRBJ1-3	CASSSTLRSGNTIYF	TGTGCCAGCAGCTCTACCCTACGCTCTGGAAACACCATATATTTT
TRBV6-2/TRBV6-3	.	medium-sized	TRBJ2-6	CASSYSSGANVLTF	TGTGCCAGCAGTTACAGCTCTGGGGCCAACGTCCTGACTTTC
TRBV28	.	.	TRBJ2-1	CASSGGAASYNEQFF	TGTGCCAGCAGCGGCGGGGCAGCCTCCTACAATGAGCAGTTCTTC
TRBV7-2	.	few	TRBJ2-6	CASTISLPGANVLTF	TGTGCCAGCACCATCAGTCTCCCTGGGGCCAACGTCCTGACTTTC
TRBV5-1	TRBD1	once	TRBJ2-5	CASSVGTEETQYF	TGCGCCAGCAGCGTGGGGACAGAAGAGACCCAGTACTTC
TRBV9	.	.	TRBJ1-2	CASSMLETTNYGYTF	TGTGCCAGCAGCATGCTGGAGACAACTAACTATGGCTACACCTTC
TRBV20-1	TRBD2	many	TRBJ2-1	CSAISTSGSYNEQFF	TGCAGTGCCATAAGTACTAGCGGGAGTTACAATGAGCAGTTCTTC
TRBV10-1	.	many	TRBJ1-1	CASSESHGGNTEAFF	TGCGCCAGCAGTGAAAGCCACGGAGGGAACACTGAAGCTTTCTTT
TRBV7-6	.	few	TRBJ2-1	CASSLGEQYNEQFF	TGTGCCAGCAGCTTGGGAGAACAATACAATGAGCAGTTCTTC
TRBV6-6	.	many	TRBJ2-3	CASRRAGSTDTQYF	TGTGCCAGCAGGCGGGCGGGGAGCACAGATACGCAGTATTTT
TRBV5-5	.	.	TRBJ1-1	CASSFQGSNTEAFF	TGTGCCAGCAGCTTCCAGGGGTCGAACACTGAAGCTTTCTTT
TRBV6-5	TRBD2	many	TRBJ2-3	CASRGGTSGTDTQYF	TGTGCCAGCAGGGGCGGGACTAGCGGCACAGATACGCAGTATTTT
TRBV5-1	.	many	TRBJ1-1	CASKEQGLAEAFF	TGCGCCAGCAAGGAACAGGGATTGGCTGAAGCTTTCTTT
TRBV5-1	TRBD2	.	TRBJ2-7	CASSAGIGLGYEQYF	TGCGCCAGCAGCGCAGGGATAGGACTAGGGTACGAGCAGTACTTC
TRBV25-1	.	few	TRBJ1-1	CASRGGTEAFF	TGTGCCAGCAGGGGTGGGACTGAAGCTTTCTTT
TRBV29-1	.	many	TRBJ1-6	CSARRANSPLHF	TGCAGCGCCCGCAGGGCTAATTCACCCCTCCACTTT
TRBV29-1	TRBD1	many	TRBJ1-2	CSGGQGDYGYTF	TGCAGCGGAGGACAGGGAGACTATGGCTACACCTTC
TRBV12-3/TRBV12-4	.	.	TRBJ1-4	CASSRRQSEDVEEKLFF	TGTGCCAGCAGTCGAAGACAGTCGGAGGATGTAGAGGAAAAACTGTTTTTT
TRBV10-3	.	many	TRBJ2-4	CAISESRLIQYF	TGTGCCATCAGTGAGTCCAGGCTTATTCAGTACTTC
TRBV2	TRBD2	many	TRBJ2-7	CASSVYRDGAGGTYEQYF	TGTGCCAGCAGTGTGTACAGGGATGGAGCGGGAGGGACATACGAGCAGTACTTC
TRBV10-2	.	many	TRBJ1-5	CASSATSSNQPQHF	TGCGCCAGCAGTGCGACCAGTAGCAATCAGCCCCAGCATTTT
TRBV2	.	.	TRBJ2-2	CASTGGTSTGELFF	TGTGCCAGCACGGGCGGGACCTCCACCGGGGAGCTGTTTTTT
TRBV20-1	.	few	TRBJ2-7	CSAVGAGAYEQYF	TGCAGTGCCGTAGGGGCGGGCGCCTACGAGCAGTACTTC
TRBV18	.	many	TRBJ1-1	CASSSGAGDTEAFF	TGTGCCAGCTCATCAGGGGCAGGGGACACTGAAGCTTTCTTT
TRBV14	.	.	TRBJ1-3	CASSQFLGGGNTIYF	TGTGCCAGCAGCCAATTTCTTGGGGGTGGAAACACCATATATTTT
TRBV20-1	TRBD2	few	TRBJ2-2	CSASGGFANTGELFF	TGCAGTGCTAGCGGGGGGTTCGCGAACACCGGGGAGCTGTTTTTT
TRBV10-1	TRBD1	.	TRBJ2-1	CASSESGRGPNEQFF	TGCGCCAGCAGTGAGTCGGGCAGGGGGCCCAATGAGCAGTTCTTC
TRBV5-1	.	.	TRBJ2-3	CASSLSSASTDTQYF	TGCGCCAGCAGCTTGAGTAGCGCTAGCACAGATACGCAGTATTTT
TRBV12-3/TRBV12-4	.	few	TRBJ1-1	CASSPSGTSRAFF	TGTGCCAGCAGTCCCTCCGGGACCTCGAGAGCTTTCTTT
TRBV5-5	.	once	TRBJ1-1	CASTSIFGDTEAFF	TGTGCCAGCACCTCTATTTTCGGGGACACTGAAGCTTTCTTT